One T cell receptor beta chain is described in this entry. This clonotype has a handful of counts. Its antigen is unknown. Qualities for individual bases were not recorded, and no much larger clone is one base off. The entry originates in a study of HIV-infected patients and healthy controls (dated by TCRdb to the mid-2010s). Study-level background: Whether deep TCR repertoire sequencing of small blood samples from HIV patients could capture immune perturbation and reconstitution was tested in the study. The investigation overall reported the following: Compared with untreated HIV+ repertoires, healthy control repertoires had roughly threefold more distinct CDR3s and higher Shannon diversity. The study cohorts differed slightly in age and sex profile, but those differences did not account for the observed differences in diversity. Unequal numbers of distinct sequences between patients and controls complicated comparisons, and size-matching overweighted rare events from HIV-infected data. In size-matched repertoire data, the apparent post-therapy recovery of the Gini index in HIV-infected patients was not replicated. Both the Jaccard index and the count of highly shared sequences showed that healthy controls shared more CDR3s between individuals than HIV+ patients did. HIV-infected repertoires showed significantly elevated mean Gini indices relative to controls, which possibly reflects oligoclonality. The use of whole blood limited sequencing depth and precluded separation of the dynamics of distinct T-cell subpopulations. Alpha-beta chain pairing was not determined in the samples. Processing was restricted to sixteen HIV-infected individuals, which the authors judged to be a major constraint on the generalizability of the findings. Alpha-chain CDR3s from MAIT cells occurred at high frequency in healthy controls but were severely depleted in HIV+ repertoires. Eight alpha and eight beta V genes showed significantly different mean usage between HIV-infected patients and controls. During therapy, HIV-associated CDR3s significantly decreased in frequency, while CMV-associated CDR3s did not change significantly, though most became more frequent. In the study, no determination of donor HLA types was made.

Reverse transcription of approximately 500 ng RNA was performed with SuperScript III using primers directed against the alpha and beta constant regions. Separate libraries for the alpha and beta chains were generated through chain-specific third strand synthesis that incorporated multiplexing indices. The protocol used a single primer pair to amplify all rearrangements within a chain, which avoided primer bias, and attached molecular barcodes to each cDNA molecule. Purified cDNA was joined by T4 RNA Ligase 1 to a 5' RACE adapter carrying a random hexamer and the SP2 sequencing primer site. The authors primed second strand synthesis from the SP2 site with Phusion polymerase and used slow temperature ramps to favor optimal annealing. The 12-nucleotide barcode on each molecule comprised two random hexamer sequences, both introduced before amplification and concatenated. A short first PCR added P5 and P7 adapter elements plus a second index, followed by a roughly 24-cycle amplification PCR with P5s and P7 primers. A total of about 27 PCR cycles were applied to the libraries, which were quantified on a Qubit, sized on a Bioanalyzer, and diluted to 3 to 4.5 nM. The normalized libraries were sequenced on an Illumina MiSeq using 2 x 250 paired-end kits. Into around 9.9 ul Tris-Cl, the reverse transcription reactions were eluted following cleanup on MinElute columns. Adapter ligations were incubated for around 22 hours at 16 degrees C and subsequently purified with AMPure XP beads at a 1:1 ratio. As for the original processing: A modified Decombinator that output V, J, insert and barcode information was used to process the demultiplexed FASTQ files. Sequences that shared a barcode but differed from the dominant sequence were treated as errors and discarded, and barcodes were clustered at Levenshtein distance 3 and counted to estimate the original cDNA molecules. The R packages ineq, vegan, igraph and RCytoscape were used for downstream analyses, with IMGT nomenclature and CDR3 definitions applied. The authors computed V gene usage over distinct sequences and counted each TCR a single time to avoid skew from clonal expansion. Whenever two unique CDR3 amino acid sequences within a donor differed by a single Levenshtein edit, similarity networks linked them. Published HIV-specific CDR3s (approximately 100 alpha, 600 to 900 beta) and CMV-specific CDR3s (13 alpha, 200 to 300 beta) were assembled and queried against the repertoires. It was shown by random subsampling to size-matched repertoires that the decreased diversity of patients was not caused by their lower sequence numbers. TCRdb cleaned the public reads at Q25 with fastp, built clones with MiXCR and kept in-frame beta chains. Here each entry gathers all rows of one CDR3 protein and keeps the most common genes and DNA. TCRdb, not the authors, supplied the V and J calls. A total of around 18,000 distinct CDR3 sequences appear in this sample, around 10% of them only once. Together, the top ten hold 3.1% of the sample.

Whole blood was used without cell fractionation, so all unsorted peripheral T cells were reflected in the repertoire. About ten uninfected healthy donors were sampled as controls, several of whom were sampled twice approximately 14 weeks apart. A roughly 2.5 ml sample of peripheral blood was drawn into Tempus tubes for RNA extraction. Residual genomic DNA was removed with the TURBO-DNase kit and globin mRNA was depleted with GLOBINclear. The germline V gene supplies CDR1 MDHEN and CDR2 SYDVKM. From the cysteine through the phenylalanine, the CDR3 covers 21 amino acids. The DNA shown is the 63-base CDR3, in frame from base 1. V and J are trimmed by 2 bases and 0 bases, and the gene matches miss 11 bases of the junction.

Rearrangement joined TRBV28 to TRBJ2-4, with 15 bases matching TRBD2. This TCR was recovered from an adult in good health. The specimen sequenced was blood. The CDR3 loop reads CASSLPRTSGGGDLAKNIQYF. The DNA sequence follows: TGTGCCAGCAGTTTACCCCGGACTAGCGGGGGGGGGGATCTAGCCAAAAACATTCAGTACTTC.